This passage covers 24 T cell receptor beta chains from one sample sequenced in a study of identical twins. One entry per CDR3 protein, called by TCRdb with MiXCR from the 5' RACE reads. The table lists about 260,000 distinct CDR3 sequences, approximately 7% of them singletons. The same data also contributed to another study, on yellow fever vaccine responses in identical twins.

Source material: memory (CD45RO+) T cells sorted from blood. These TCRs come from a woman aged 18-30 years in good health.

This clonotype has only a few counts. V is TRBV5-1 and J is TRBJ2-5; no clear D. Germline CDR1 SGHRS, CDR2 YFSETQ. The CDR3 is 15 amino acids. Trimming shortened V by 0 bases and J by 2 bases, and 11 bases separated the two germline ends. The chain's CDR3 is CASSLATMLQETQYF. As DNA, the CDR3 is TGCGCCAGCAGCTTGGCCACGATGCTACAAGAGACCCAGTACTTC. The entire variable domain, with the rest obtained from reference TRBV5-1 and TRBJ2-5, is as follows: KAGVTQTPRYLIKTRGQQVTLSCSPISGHRSVSWYQQTPGQGLQFLFEYFSETQRNKGNFPGRFSGRQFSNSRSEMNVSTLELGDSALYLCASSLATMLQETQYFGPGTRLLVL.

The V call is TRBV6-1, the J call TRBJ1-1, with unresolved D. Looked up from germline, CDR1 is MNHNS and CDR2 is SASEGT. CDR3 size: 14 residues. Trimming took off 6 bases at V and 1 base at J, with 12 bases between the two ends. The CDR3, as DNA: TGTGCCAGCAGGGGGAGGGAGTCGAACACTGAAGCTTTCTTT. Amino acid sequence: CASRGRESNTEAFF.

This clonotype has just a few counts. The rearrangement joins TRBV10-1 to TRBJ1-2; 7 bases match TRBD1. The CDR3 runs 13 residues. Germline trimming cut 3 bases from V and 4 bases from J; bases unmatched to any gene: 2. Germline V gives CDR1 WNHNN, CDR2 SYGVQD (reference sequence). The CDR3 protein is CASSEGGGYGYTF. DNA of the CDR3: TGCGCCAGCAGTGAAGGGGGCGGCTATGGCTACACCTTC.

This clonotype has ten or more counts. The chain combines TRBV28 with TRBJ2-7, with D possibly matching TRBD2 (5 bases). The CDR3 totals 14 residues. Per the germline V gene, CDR1 is MDHEN and CDR2 is SYDVKM. V gave up 8 bases and J gave up 1 base, with 15 bases separating them. The CDR3 sequence: CASARRSASYEQYF. The DNA of the CDR3 is TGTGCCAGCGCCCGGAGGAGCGCGTCCTACGAGCAGTACTTC.

This clonotype was seen many times. The rearrangement links TRBV13 to TRBJ2-7; D uncertain. This CDR3 contains 14 residues. Germline CDR1 PRHDT, CDR2 FYEKMQ (reference sequence). With 1 base removed from V and 1 base from J, the gap between germline ends came to 8 bases. This CDR3 is CASSLDRESYEQYF. The CDR3 DNA sequence: TGTGCCAGCAGCTTAGATCGCGAGTCCTACGAGCAGTACTTC.

This clonotype has a count of ten or more. This chain joins TRBV4-1 and TRBJ2-3, with no clear D. This CDR3 region has 16 residues. V lost 3 bases and J 6 bases, leaving 19 bases between the germline ends. CDR1 MGHRA and CDR2 YSYEKL come from the germline V gene. CDR3 loop: CASSQPNLGFTDTQYF. CDR3 nucleotide sequence: TGCGCCAGCAGCCAGCCTAACTTGGGCTTTACGGATACGCAGTATTTT.

This clonotype was seen a handful of times. The rearrangement uses TRBV10-3 and TRBJ2-5; maybe TRBD2 (6 bases). Trimming removed 1 base at V and 2 bases at J, with 14 bases between. CDR3 size: 16 residues. Germline V gives CDR1 ENHRY, CDR2 SYGVKD. CDR3 sequence: CAISEFGGVRQETQYF. CDR3 nucleotide sequence: TGTGCCATCAGTGAGTTCGGGGGAGTTCGTCAAGAGACCCAGTACTTC.

This clonotype was seen many times. This chain uses TRBV5-1 with TRBJ2-7; D remains ambiguous. CDR1 is SGHRS, CDR2 YFSETQ, per germline. The CDR3 is 11 residues long. V shed 4 bases and J shed 3 bases, with 5 bases lying between them. The CDR3 sequence: CASSNYYEQYF. CDR3 coding DNA: TGCGCCAGCAGCAACTACTACGAGCAGTACTTC.

As to this clonotype: At one end, the junction sequence differs from germline, possibly due to a read error. The chain links TRBV4-1 to TRBJ2-1; D call uncertain. The CDR3 spans 15 residues. In germline, CDR1 is MGHRA, CDR2 YSYEKL. Written as DNA, the CDR3 is TGCGCCAGCAGCCAAGTCGGAAGCTCCTACAATGAGCTGTTCTTC. Encoded protein: CASSQVGSSYNELFF.

CDR3 DNA sequence: TGCGCCAGCAGCCAAGGGGACAGGGAACGAACTGAAGCTTTCTTT. Translation gives CASSQGDRERTEAFF. The chain joins TRBV4-1 to TRBJ1-1, with 9 nucleotides matching TRBD1. This CDR3 spans 15 amino acids. With 1 base clipped from V and 5 bases from J, the junction kept 5 bases outside the gene matches. The germline V gene has CDR1 MGHRA and CDR2 YSYEKL.

V and J are TRBV28 and TRBJ1-6, with D possibly TRBD1 on 6 matching bases. The length of the CDR3 is 14 residues. CDR1 MDHEN and CDR2 SYDVKM come from the germline V gene. Trimming took 2 bases from V and 19 from J, leaving 21 bases between them. CDR3 amino acids: CASSLQGPTFSSHF. Here the CDR3 DNA reads TGTGCCAGCAGTTTACAGGGGCCAACCTTCTCTTCACACTTT.

This chain links TRBV28 with TRBJ2-5, with unresolved D. The CDR3 is 14 residues long. Germline assignment: CDR1 MDHEN and CDR2 SYDVKM. V shed 7 bases and J shed 10 bases, with 22 bases lying between them. In DNA, the CDR3 is TGTGCCAGCACTCCTCCGGGCTCGATGAGGAGCCAGTACTTC. Translation gives CASTPPGSMRSQYF.

V and J are TRBV12-2 and TRBJ2-7; the listed D gene, TRBD1, was not tested against the DNA. TRBV12-2 is labeled a pseudogene. The CDR3 is 15 amino acids. CDR3 bases: TGTGCAAGTCGCTCGATGGGGGACCGCCACTACGAGCAGTACGTC. It encodes CASRSMGDRHYEQYV.

The V and J genes are TRBV27 and TRBJ2-1; 8 bases are shared with TRBD1. The V segment lost 10 bases and the J segment 4 bases; nucleotides outside the gene matches: 15. The CDR3 is 16 residues long. CDR1 and CDR2 from the germline V gene are MNHEY and SMNVEV (reference sequence). The CDR3 nucleotides read TGTGCCACCGCGGTCAGGGGGCTTATTATATACAATGAGCAGTTCTTC. Its protein is CATAVRGLIIYNEQFF.

This clonotype was detected ten times or more. This chain connects TRBV15 to TRBJ1-5, with unresolved D. This CDR3 has 17 amino acids. V was pared by 0 bases and J by 1 base, with 13 bases between. The germline CDR1 and CDR2 sequences are LNHNV and YYDKDF (reference sequence). The CDR3: CATSRDHIFTSNQPQHF. The DNA for the CDR3 is TGTGCCACCAGCAGAGACCATATTTTCACCAGCAATCAGCCCCAGCATTTT.

This clonotype appeared a few times. The V gene is TRBV4-1, the J gene TRBJ2-1; no definite D call. This CDR3 is 15 amino acids long. V lost 3 bases and J lost 0, with 9 bases in between. CDR1 and CDR2 from the germline V gene are MGHRA and YSYEKL. CDR3 protein: CASSHESNSYNEQFF. The CDR3 DNA sequence: TGCGCCAGCAGCCATGAGTCCAACTCCTACAATGAGCAGTTCTTC.

This clonotype was seen at least ten times. The chain employs TRBV12-3 or TRBV12-4 and TRBJ2-3, with D hard to call. Trimming stripped 11 bases from V and 1 base from J, with 16 bases between. The CDR3 is made up of 14 amino acids. In DNA form, the CDR3 reads TGTGCCTCGGAGCCCGGGTCAGGCACAGATACGCAGTATTTT. Translated: CASEPGSGTDTQYF.

This chain links TRBV20-1 with TRBJ2-2, with a tentative D call TRBD1 (6 bases). The CDR3 totals 13 residues. Trimming cost V 2 bases and J 7 bases, with 11 bases left between them. Germline V gene lookup returns CDR1 DFQATT and CDR2 SNEGSKA (reference sequence). The CDR3: CSARQRQVGELFF. Here the CDR3 DNA reads TGCAGTGCTAGACAAAGACAGGTCGGGGAGCTGTTTTTT.

The chain carries TRBV10-3 and TRBJ2-5; the D gene is possibly TRBD2 (6 bases). The CDR3 is 14 residues long. Trimming shortened V by 0 bases and J by 5 bases, and 10 bases separated the two germline ends. Per the germline V gene, CDR1 is ENHRY and CDR2 is SYGVKD. The CDR3 coding sequence is TGTGCCATCAGTGAGTCCTGGGGGGTTGAGACCCAGTACTTC. This encodes CAISESWGVETQYF.

This rearrangement joins TRBV29-1 to TRBJ2-7, with 7 nucleotides matching TRBD1. The CDR3 runs 12 residues. V trimming: 5 bases; J trimming: 6 bases; junction bases outside the gene matches: 7. CDR1 and CDR2 (germline): SQVTM, ANQGSEA. CDR3 sequence reads: CSVRQGTREQYF. The DNA for the CDR3 is TGCAGCGTTAGACAGGGTACCCGCGAGCAGTACTTC.

This clonotype showed up just a few times. The J gene is TRBJ2-1, the V gene TRBV20-1; the match to TRBD2 covers 11 bases. V trimming: 3 bases; J trimming: 0 bases; junction bases outside the gene matches: 7. This CDR3 has 17 amino acids. Germline loops: CDR1 DFQATT, CDR2 SNEGSKA (reference sequence). DNA for the CDR3: TGCAGTGCTAGCCTGACTAGCGGGATTAGCTCCTACAATGAGCAGTTCTTC. As protein: CSASLTSGISSYNEQFF.

The rearrangement uses TRBV12-3 or TRBV12-4 and TRBJ2-7; D is unclear. V lost 4 bases to trimming and J lost 4 bases, with 11 bases between them. This CDR3 region has 13 residues. The CDR3 region is CASSSTTDYEQYF. The DNA of the CDR3 is TGTGCCAGCAGTTCGACGACTGATTACGAGCAGTACTTC.

The CDR3 sequence is CSARDQGRGHSYEQYF. The CDR3 region has the DNA TGCAGTGCTAGAGATCAGGGCAGGGGCCACTCCTACGAGCAGTACTTC. This sequence joins TRBV20-1 and TRBJ2-7, with D perhaps TRBD1 (6 bases). The CDR3 runs 16 residues. V was cut by 0 bases and J by 0 bases, with 15 bases left in between. Germline V gives CDR1 DFQATT, CDR2 SNEGSKA (reference sequence).

This chain joins TRBV28 and TRBJ1-2, with D tentatively TRBD1 (5 bases). Between the trimmed V and J ends, which lost 3 bases and 5 bases, there was a span of 7 bases. Germline loops: CDR1 MDHEN, CDR2 SYDVKM. The CDR3 length is 12 residues. The CDR3 sequence is CASSFQGYGYTF. Written as DNA, the CDR3 is TGTGCCAGCAGTTTCCAGGGTTATGGCTACACCTTC.